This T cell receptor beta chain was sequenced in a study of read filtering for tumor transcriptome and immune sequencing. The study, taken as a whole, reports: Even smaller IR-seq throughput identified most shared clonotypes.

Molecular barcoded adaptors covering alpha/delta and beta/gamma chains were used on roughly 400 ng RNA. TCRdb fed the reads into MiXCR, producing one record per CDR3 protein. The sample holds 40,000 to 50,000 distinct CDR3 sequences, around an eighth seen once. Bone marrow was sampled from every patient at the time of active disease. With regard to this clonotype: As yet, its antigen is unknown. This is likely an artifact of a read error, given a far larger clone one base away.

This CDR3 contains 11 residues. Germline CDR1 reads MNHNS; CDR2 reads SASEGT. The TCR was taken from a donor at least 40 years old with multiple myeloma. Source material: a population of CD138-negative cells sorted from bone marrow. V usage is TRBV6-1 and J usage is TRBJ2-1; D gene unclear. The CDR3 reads CASSYLNEQLF. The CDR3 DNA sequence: TGTGCCAGCAGTTACCTTAATGAGCAGCTCTTC.